The present entry profiles one TCR beta chain with its context. This record comes from a study of T cell changes during pregnancy in multiple sclerosis. The assay was immunoSEQ multiplex PCR, and TCRdb's table has in-frame clones only and misses some. The table shows tens of thousands of clones, with 90% occurring only once. This TCR was recovered from a female donor with multiple sclerosis, enrolled in a pregnancy study. Source: CD8+ T cells from peripheral blood mononuclear cells, taken before pregnancy.

The CDR3 sequence: CASSKKGGQARGDTQYF. CDR3 in DNA: TGTGCCAGCAGCAAAAAAGGGGGACAGGCAAGGGGGGATACGCAGTATTTT. The chain has TRBV21-1 and TRBJ2-3; TRBD1, as called in the table, went unchecked against the DNA. TRBV21-1 is designated a pseudogene. The CDR3 spans 17 residues.